These 18 T cell receptor beta chains were sequenced from one sample in a study of blood T cell repertoires in COVID-19. Clones were read by immunoSEQ multiplex PCR, and TCRdb kept only the in-frame ones, dropping some. Of over 100,000 clones detected, around nine tenths appear once; the ten largest clones hold 2.5% to 3.5%. The sample was peripheral blood. These receptors originate from a man between 45 and 60 years old with active or convalescent COVID-19.

This chain links TRBV28 with TRBJ1-1; 8 nucleotides align to TRBD1. From germline, CDR1 is MDHEN and CDR2 SYDVKM. The CDR3 has 12 amino acids. Unmatched junction bases numbered 4, after V lost 5 bases and J lost 8 bases. In DNA form, the CDR3 reads TGTGCCAGCAGTCGGGACAGGATAGAAGCTTTCTTT. It translates to CASSRDRIEAFF.

The chain links TRBV28 to TRBJ2-4, with 11 positions matching TRBD2. The germline V gene has CDR1 MDHEN and CDR2 SYDVKM. Trimming took 2 bases from V and 1 from J; bases not matched to a gene: 7. There are 18 residues in the CDR3. DNA of the CDR3: TGTGCCAGCAGTTTACTCCTAGCGGGGGGTGTGGCCAAAAACATTCAGTACTTC. It codes for CASSLLLAGGVAKNIQYF.

This chain links TRBV3-1 (or the pseudogene TRBV3-2) with TRBJ2-3; TRBD2 aligns across 9 bases. Per the germline V gene, CDR1 is LGHDT and CDR2 is YNNKEL (reference sequence). Trimming cost V 2 bases and J 5 bases; bases outside gene matches: 5. This CDR3 region has 15 residues. The CDR3 reads CASSQSSGDGDTQYF. In nucleotides, the CDR3 is TGTGCCAGCAGCCAATCTAGCGGGGACGGAGATACGCAGTATTTT.

This chain links TRBV3-1 (or the pseudogene TRBV3-2) with TRBJ2-5; D is ambiguous. In germline, CDR1 is LGHDT, CDR2 YNNKEL (reference sequence). The CDR3 runs to 13 residues. The V gene lost 1 base and the J gene lost 2 bases, with 5 bases spanning the gap. CDR3 bases: TGTGCCAGCAGCCAAGGAGGTCAAGAGACCCAGTACTTC. Its protein product is CASSQGGQETQYF.

The chain uses TRBV27 and TRBJ2-7; tentatively, D is TRBD1 (5 bases). With 3 bases removed from V and 7 bases from J, the gap between germline ends came to 7 bases. The germline V gene encodes CDR1 MNHEY and CDR2 SMNVEV (reference sequence). The CDR3 totals 11 residues. CDR3 region: CASSFRTEQYV. DNA of the CDR3: TGTGCCAGCAGTTTTCGGACAGAGCAGTACGTC.

The count of this clone is one. The rearrangement uses TRBV14 and TRBJ2-1; tentatively, D is TRBD1 (5 bases). Trimming removed 5 bases from V and 8 bases from J, with 10 bases in between. This CDR3 spans 12 amino acids. Germline lookup yields CDR1 SGHDN and CDR2 FVKESK. The CDR3 here is CASSSQGYEQFF. DNA for the CDR3: TGTGCCAGCAGCTCCCAGGGTTATGAGCAGTTCTTC.

The rearrangement joins TRBV7-2 to TRBJ1-1, with D tentatively TRBD1 (5 bases). The germline V and J ends were trimmed by 1 base and 5 bases, with 14 bases remaining between them. The CDR3 spans 15 residues. Germline lookup yields CDR1 SGHTA and CDR2 FQGNSA. CDR3 sequence: CASSLVAGMGTEAFF. For the CDR3, the DNA is TGTGCCAGCAGCTTAGTTGCAGGGATGGGAACTGAAGCTTTCTTT.

The CDR3 region is CASRNDNGGGYGYTF. The CDR3 DNA is TGTGCCAGCAGGAACGACAATGGGGGAGGGTATGGCTACACCTTC. V gene TRBV28 combines with J gene TRBJ1-2, with D possibly being TRBD1 (5 bases). The germline gives CDR1 MDHEN, CDR2 SYDVKM. CDR3 length equals 15 residues. The ends were cut back, 6 bases at V and 5 bases at J, with 19 bases in the middle.

As DNA, the CDR3 is TGTGCCAGCTCTTCCGACATCACCTCTGGAAACACCATATATTTT. Encoded protein: CASSSDITSGNTIYF. V is TRBV18 and J is TRBJ1-3; no definite D call. From germline, CDR1 is KGHSH and CDR2 LQKENI. V shed 6 bases and J shed 0 bases, with 12 bases lying between them. The CDR3 extends over 15 amino acids. Full variable domain (rest looked up from reference TRBV18 and TRBJ1-3): NAGVMQNPRHLVRRRGQEARLRCSPMKGHSHVYWYRQLPEEGLKFMVYLQKENIIDESGMPKERFSAEFPKEGPSILRIQQVVRGDSAAYFCASSSDITSGNTIYFGEGSWLTVV.

This chain uses TRBV19 with TRBJ2-1; 9 bases are a match to TRBD1. Germline trimming cut 1 base from V and 5 bases from J; bases unmatched to any gene: 9. In germline, CDR1 is LNHDA, CDR2 SQIVND (reference sequence). The CDR3 is made up of 17 amino acids. The CDR3: CASSIAPGQGVNNEQFF. CDR3 nucleotides: TGTGCCAGTAGTATAGCGCCGGGACAGGGAGTCAACAATGAGCAGTTCTTC.

This clone appeared once. V is TRBV10-1 and J is TRBJ1-1, with D hard to call. CDR3 size: 13 residues. CDR1 WNHNN and CDR2 SYGVQD come from the germline V gene (reference sequence). The ends were cut back, 9 bases at V and 4 bases at J, with 15 bases in the middle. CDR3 sequence reads: CASGKEVGTEAFF. The CDR3 nucleotides are TGCGCCAGTGGTAAGGAGGTGGGCACTGAAGCTTTCTTT.

The CDR3 DNA sequence: TGTGCCAGCCTGGGGAGCGGCTACACCTTC. Protein: CASLGSGYTF. The J gene is TRBJ1-2, the V gene TRBV7-2; D remains ambiguous. Germline loops: CDR1 SGHTA, CDR2 FQGNSA. With 8 bases removed from V and 8 bases from J, the gap between germline ends came to 9 bases. CDR3 length equals 10 residues.

This rearrangement joins TRBV18 to TRBJ1-4, with D possibly being TRBD1 (6 bases). The CDR3 contains 15 residues. Trimming stripped 3 bases from V and 3 bases from J, with 11 bases between. The germline V gene encodes CDR1 KGHSH and CDR2 LQKENI. CDR3 residues: CASSPGSGANEKLFF. CDR3 in DNA: TGTGCCAGCTCACCGGGTTCAGGGGCTAATGAAAAACTGTTTTTT. Combining the CDR3 with reference TRBV18 and TRBJ1-4 gives the whole variable domain NAGVMQNPRHLVRRRGQEARLRCSPMKGHSHVYWYRQLPEEGLKFMVYLQKENIIDESGMPKERFSAEFPKEGPSILRIQQVVRGDSAAYFCASSPGSGANEKLFFGSGTQLSVL.

The gene calls are TRBV21-1 and TRBJ2-5; TRBD2 reflects the table's D call only, with no check against the DNA. TRBV21-1 is labeled a pseudogene. This CDR3 is 17 amino acids long. Written as DNA, the CDR3 is TGTGCCAGCAGCAAACTCGGGATTCCCATTTCGTCGGAGACCCAGTACTTC. This codes for CASSKLGIPISSETQYF.

V and J are TRBV27 and TRBJ1-2, with a possible D match to TRBD1 (6 bases). The CDR3 runs 14 residues. Germline V gene lookup returns CDR1 MNHEY and CDR2 SMNVEV (reference sequence). The V and J ends lost 6 bases and 7 bases respectively, with 18 bases between them. DNA of the CDR3: TGTGCCAGCAGCGCACTGCAGGGGTTTAGTGGCTACACCTTC. Protein product: CASSALQGFSGYTF.

The chain carries TRBV3-1 (or the pseudogene TRBV3-2) and TRBJ2-7; weak D call: TRBD2 (6 bases). The germline V gene encodes CDR1 LGHDT and CDR2 YNNKEL (reference sequence). With 6 bases removed from V and 6 bases from J, the gap between germline ends came to 9 bases. The CDR3 spans 11 residues. CDR3 residues: CASRGGPEQYF. The CDR3 DNA follows: TGTGCCAGCAGAGGAGGGCCCGAGCAGTACTTC.

The J gene is TRBJ1-1, the V gene TRBV27; D gene unclear. Trimming removed 6 bases from V and 1 base from J, with 6 bases in between. The CDR3 spans 12 residues. CDR1 and CDR2 (germline): MNHEY, SMNVEV (reference sequence). CDR3 nucleotide sequence: TGTGCCAGCAGGGCGGGGAACACTGAAGCTTTCTTT. Its protein product is CASRAGNTEAFF.

V is TRBV9 and J is TRBJ2-1, with a tentative D call TRBD1 (5 bases). Germline loops: CDR1 SGDLS, CDR2 YYNGEE. The CDR3 loop spans 16 amino acids. V lost 4 bases and J lost 2, with 16 bases in between. DNA of the CDR3: TGTGCCAGCAGCCCCTCCTTTTCGACAGCCTACAATGAGCAGTTCTTC. This translates into CASSPSFSTAYNEQFF.